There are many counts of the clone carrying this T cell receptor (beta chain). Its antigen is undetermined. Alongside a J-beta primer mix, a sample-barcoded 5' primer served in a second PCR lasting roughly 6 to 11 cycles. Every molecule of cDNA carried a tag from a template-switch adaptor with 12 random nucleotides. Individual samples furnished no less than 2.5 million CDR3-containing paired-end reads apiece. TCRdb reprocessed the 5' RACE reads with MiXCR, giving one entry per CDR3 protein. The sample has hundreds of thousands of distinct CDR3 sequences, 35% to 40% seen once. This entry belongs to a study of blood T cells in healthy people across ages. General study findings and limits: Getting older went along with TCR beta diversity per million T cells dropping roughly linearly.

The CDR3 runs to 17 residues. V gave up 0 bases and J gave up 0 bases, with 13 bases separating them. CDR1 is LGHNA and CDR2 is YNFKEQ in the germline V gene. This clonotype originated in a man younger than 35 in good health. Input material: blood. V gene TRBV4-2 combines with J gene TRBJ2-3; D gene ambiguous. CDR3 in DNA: TGTGCCAGCAGCCAAGATTTGCGGACGCCTAGCACAGATACGCAGTATTTT. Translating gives CASSQDLRTPSTDTQYF.